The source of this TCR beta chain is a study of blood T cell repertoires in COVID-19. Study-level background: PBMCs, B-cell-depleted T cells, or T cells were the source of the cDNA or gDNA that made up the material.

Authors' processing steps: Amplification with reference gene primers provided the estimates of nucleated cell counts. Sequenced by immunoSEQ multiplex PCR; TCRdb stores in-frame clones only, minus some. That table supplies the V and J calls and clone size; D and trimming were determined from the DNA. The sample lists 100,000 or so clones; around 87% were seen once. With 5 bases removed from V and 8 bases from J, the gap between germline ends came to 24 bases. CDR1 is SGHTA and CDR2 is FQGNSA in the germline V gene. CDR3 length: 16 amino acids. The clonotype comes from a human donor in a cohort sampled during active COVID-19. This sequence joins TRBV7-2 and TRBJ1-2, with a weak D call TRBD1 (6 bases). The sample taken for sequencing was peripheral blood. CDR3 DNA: TGTGCCAGCAGCCCTTCGGCCAGGGGCCCTTCTGGAGGCTACACCTTC. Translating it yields CASSPSARGPSGGYTF.